The 27 T cell receptor beta chains reported below all come from one sample, sequenced in a study of radiation and T cells in renal cell carcinoma. The time point here: blood 4 weeks post-SBRT, at nephrectomy. Treatment reported: 15 Gy SBRT to primary tumor, nephrectomy 4 weeks later. The method was immunoSEQ multiplex PCR; TCRdb's version includes in-frame clones alone and lacks a portion of them. The sample gives 150,000 to 200,000 clones, roughly 90% of which show up once; around 11% is in the top ten. The input for sequencing was blood, taken from a patient whose treatment included radiotherapy and nephrectomy. Receptors originate from a woman in her 50s with renal cell carcinoma.

V is TRBV7-9 and J is TRBJ1-1; a possible D gene is TRBD1 (5 bases). Germline CDR1 and CDR2: SEHNR and FQNEAQ (reference sequence). CDR3 length equals 12 residues. Trimming removed 5 bases at V and 5 bases at J, with 9 bases between. DNA of the CDR3: TGTGCCAGCAGCGCAGGGTTTACTGAAGCTTTCTTT. This translates into CASSAGFTEAFF.

This clone occurred a few times. J is TRBJ1-6 and V is TRBV6-1, with D unresolved. The V gene's germline CDR1 is MNHNS and CDR2 SASEGT. V lost 1 base and J lost 10, with 5 bases in between. This CDR3 has 12 amino acids. Here the CDR3 reads CASSEERSPLHF. The CDR3 coding sequence is TGTGCCAGCAGTGAAGAAAGATCACCCCTCCACTTT.

This chain connects TRBV10-2 to TRBJ1-2, with D perhaps TRBD1 (5 bases). V lost 7 bases and J 5 bases, leaving 17 bases between the germline ends. This CDR3 spans 14 amino acids. Germline CDR1 reads WSHSY; CDR2 reads SAAADI. CDR3 DNA sequence: TGCGCCAGCACCCCAGCCGGGGGGAAGTATGGCTACACCTTC. Amino acids: CASTPAGGKYGYTF.

The genes are TRBV4-2 and TRBJ2-7; TRBD1 might be the D (5 bases). The CDR3 spans 13 residues. Trimming pared 0 bases from V and 6 bases from J, leaving 9 bases between. CDR1 is LGHNA and CDR2 is YNFKEQ in the germline V gene. The CDR3 sequence is CASSQDQQGEQYF. The CDR3 DNA sequence: TGTGCCAGCAGCCAAGATCAGCAGGGCGAGCAGTACTTC.

The rearrangement uses TRBV6-5 and TRBJ1-2; 7 positions match TRBD1. The ends lost 7 bases at V and 6 bases at J; junction bases unmatched: 5. The CDR3 sequence is 12 residues long. Per the germline V gene, CDR1 is MNHEY and CDR2 is SVGAGI. CDR3 bases: TGTGCCAGCACTATAACAGGGGATGGCTACACCTTC. It yields the protein CASTITGDGYTF.

The genes are TRBV6-6 and TRBJ1-2; no reliable D call. This CDR3 has 14 residues. The germline gives CDR1 MNHNY, CDR2 SVGAGI (reference sequence). Deletions cut 0 bases from V and 2 bases from J, with 7 bases between. The CDR3 DNA reads as TGTGCCAGCAGTTACTCGGGTTTCAACTATGGCTACACCTTC. Residues: CASSYSGFNYGYTF.

This chain connects TRBV28 to TRBJ2-1; TRBD2 aligns across 14 bases. The CDR3 is 18 residues long. The germline V gene encodes CDR1 MDHEN and CDR2 SYDVKM. Losses at the gene ends were 5 bases for V and 1 base for J; bases not matched to a gene: 7. The CDR3 coding sequence is TGTGCCAGCAGTCCTGGGACTAGCGGGGGCGGTTCCTACAATGAGCAGTTCTTC. Amino acid sequence: CASSPGTSGGGSYNEQFF.

J is TRBJ2-3 and V is TRBV2, with TRBD2 identical over 8 bases. Germline assignment: CDR1 SNHLY and CDR2 FYNNEI. The CDR3 consists of 16 residues. V lost 8 bases to trimming and J lost 5 bases; unmatched junction nucleotides: 15. The CDR3, as DNA: TGTGCCAGCGACTTCATCCCGGGGGGGCCTCAAGATACGCAGTATTTT. Protein sequence: CASDFIPGGPQDTQYF.

The chain recombines TRBV25-1 with TRBJ1-2; no definite D call. The germline gives CDR1 MGHDK, CDR2 SYGVNS. The CDR3 consists of 15 residues. V lost 6 bases, J lost 2 bases, and 16 bases lay in between. DNA of the CDR3: TGTGCCAGCAGAGGGAGAGCGGGCTCCAACTATGGCTACACCTTC. Protein: CASRGRAGSNYGYTF.

The chain links TRBV19 to TRBJ1-4; D ambiguous. The germline gives CDR1 LNHDA, CDR2 SQIVND (reference sequence). CDR3 length: 14 amino acids. V was shortened by 6 bases and J by 5 bases, with 13 bases between the two germline ends. CDR3 protein: CASRTGQKNEKLFF. The CDR3 DNA reads TGTGCCAGTAGAACGGGTCAGAAGAATGAAAAACTGTTTTTT.

This chain joins TRBV14 and TRBJ2-7; no clear D. V was clipped by 0 bases and J by 4 bases, with 7 bases between them. Germline CDR1 SGHDN, CDR2 FVKESK. This CDR3 spans 13 amino acids. CDR3 amino acids: CASSQDARYEQYF. The CDR3 DNA reads TGTGCCAGCAGCCAAGATGCGAGGTACGAGCAGTACTTC.

The rearrangement joins TRBV2 to TRBJ2-4; weak D call: TRBD2 (6 bases). CDR3 length: 15 amino acids. V was shortened by 1 base and J by 1 base, with 8 bases between the two germline ends. CDR1 SNHLY and CDR2 FYNNEI come from the germline V gene. The CDR3 nucleotides are TGTGCCAGCAGTGAAGTAGGGACTGCCAAAAACATTCAGTACTTC. The encoded protein is CASSEVGTAKNIQYF.

V gene TRBV7-6 combines with J gene TRBJ1-5; 8 bases align to TRBD1. This CDR3 spans 17 amino acids. Germline CDR1 and CDR2: SGHVS and FNYEAQ. With 0 bases clipped from V and 6 bases from J, the junction kept 10 bases outside the gene matches. CDR3 DNA sequence: TGTGCCAGCAGCTTAGCGGGTGGGACAGGAGAAGGTCAGCCCCAGCATTTT. Its protein is CASSLAGGTGEGQPQHF.

The chain couples TRBV7-2 to TRBJ1-2; possibly TRBD1 for D (6 bases). Germline V CDR1 and CDR2: SGHTA, FQGNSA. Trimming stripped 3 bases from V and 6 bases from J, with 11 bases between. CDR3 size: 13 residues. The DNA of the CDR3 is TGTGCCAGCAGCTTCACGGGACAACATGGCTACACCTTC. This translates into CASSFTGQHGYTF.

V and J are TRBV30 and TRBJ1-3; D gene ambiguous. This CDR3 is 15 amino acids long. Trimming left V 3 bases short and J 4 bases short, with 16 bases between. Germline V gives CDR1 GTSNPN, CDR2 SVGIG (reference sequence). DNA of the CDR3: TGTGCCTGGAGACCTACCTTGTCTAGGGGAAACACCATATATTTT. This encodes CAWRPTLSRGNTIYF.

Concerning this clone itself: The sample holds other DNA sequences that translate to the same CDR3. The V and J genes are TRBV15 and TRBJ1-4; a possible D gene is TRBD1 (5 bases). This CDR3 has 13 residues. The ends were cut back, 3 bases at V and 4 bases at J, with 6 bases in the middle. CDR1 is LNHNV, CDR2 YYDKDF, per germline (reference sequence). CDR3 DNA: TGTGCCACCAGCAGGGACATTAATGAAAAACTGTTTTTT. This codes for CATSRDINEKLFF.

Note on this clone: Compared with germline, one end of the junction differs, possibly owing to a read error. This chain connects TRBV7-7 to TRBJ2-2; TRBD2 matches at 7 bases. The CDR3 is 15 amino acids. Germline V CDR1 and CDR2: SSHAT, FNYEAQ (reference sequence). The CDR3 is CASSPTTSITGELFF. For the CDR3, the DNA is TGTGCTAGCAGCCCAACGACTAGCATTACCGGGGAGCTGTTTTTT.

The V call is TRBV10-3, the J call TRBJ1-1, with 8 bases that match TRBD1. The CDR3 runs to 14 residues. The V gene end was trimmed by 4 bases and the J gene end by 7 bases; junction bases not matched to a gene: 8. Germline V CDR1 and CDR2: ENHRY, SYGVKD. The CDR3 region has the DNA TGTGCCATCAGTGGACAGGGGAATACGGGTGAAGCTTTCTTT. Encoded protein: CAISGQGNTGEAFF.

The chain is built from TRBV19 and TRBJ1-2; possibly TRBD1 for D (6 bases). This CDR3 has 17 amino acids. Looked up from germline, CDR1 is LNHDA and CDR2 is SQIVND (reference sequence). V shed 5 bases and J shed 5 bases, with 24 bases lying between them. CDR3 sequence: CASSARPGTHQGYGYTF. CDR3 DNA sequence: TGTGCCAGTAGTGCCAGACCCGGGACACACCAAGGGTATGGCTACACCTTC.

The V call is TRBV19, the J call TRBJ1-1, with D possibly being TRBD1 (6 bases). Germline-derived CDR1 and CDR2 are LNHDA and SQIVND (reference sequence). The CDR3 extends over 13 amino acids. The V end was cut by 6 bases, the J end by 4 bases, with 12 bases between. The CDR3 region has the DNA TGTGCCAGTAGCCGAACAGGGTTCACTGAAGCTTTCTTT. This codes for CASSRTGFTEAFF.

A few counts support this clone. J is TRBJ1-1 and V is TRBV29-1; 8 bases agree with TRBD1. The V gene's germline CDR1 is SQVTM and CDR2 ANQGSEA. Trimming took 6 bases from V and 3 from J; bases not matched to a gene: 6. This CDR3 has 13 amino acids. CDR3 sequence (DNA): TGCAGCGTAAACCCACAGGGGGACACTGAAGCTTTCTTT. Protein sequence: CSVNPQGDTEAFF.

This clone was picked up one time. The chain carries TRBV5-8 and TRBJ1-3, with unresolved D. CDR1 is SGHTS, CDR2 YDEGEE, per germline. The CDR3 is 15 amino acids. V lost 4 bases, J lost 2 bases, and 13 bases lay in between. CDR3 sequence: CASSPAGVAGNTIYF. CDR3 DNA sequence: TGTGCCAGCAGCCCCGCAGGTGTAGCTGGAAACACCATATATTTT.

The CDR3 DNA reads as TGCGCCAGCAGTCACTCCCGGGACAGGGATGGGAATGAAAAACTGTTTTTT. This codes for CASSHSRDRDGNEKLFF. The chain joins TRBV23-1 to TRBJ1-4, with 9 positions matching TRBD1. TRBV23-1 is filed as an ORF, its function uncertain. Losses at the gene ends were 3 bases for V and 5 bases for J; bases not matched to a gene: 10. The CDR3 has 17 residues.

The gene calls are TRBV5-1 and TRBJ1-2; TRBD1 agrees at 10 bases. Germline CDR1 reads SGHRS; CDR2 reads YFSETQ. With V trimmed by 2 bases and J by 8 bases, 9 bases remained unmatched. The CDR3 extends over 15 amino acids. CDR3 DNA sequence: TGCGCCAGCAGCTTAGGGGACAGGGGATTAGGAGGCTACACCTTC. This encodes CASSLGDRGLGGYTF.

This chain joins TRBV18 and TRBJ1-1, with no clear D. The CDR3 spans 14 residues. Trimming pared 5 bases from V and 1 base from J, leaving 11 bases between. The germline V gene has CDR1 KGHSH and CDR2 LQKENI. CDR3 in amino acids: CASSRAERNTEAFF. The CDR3 nucleotides read TGTGCCAGCTCAAGGGCCGAAAGGAACACTGAAGCTTTCTTT.

In DNA form, the CDR3 reads TGTGCCAGCAGCGCGGGACTTGGAGAGACCCAGTACTTC. Translating gives CASSAGLGETQYF. V is TRBV14 and J is TRBJ2-5; D is perhaps TRBD2 (6 bases). This CDR3 has 13 amino acids. Trimming cost V 5 bases and J 4 bases, with 11 bases left between them. Germline V gene sequence: CDR1 SGHDN, CDR2 FVKESK.

This clone was counted a single time. The chain couples TRBV27 to TRBJ1-6; no clear D. CDR1 MNHEY and CDR2 SMNVEV come from the germline V gene (reference sequence). V lost 3 bases and J 6 bases, leaving 6 bases between the germline ends. CDR3 size: 13 residues. The CDR3 is CASSFSSNSPLHF. The CDR3 coding sequence is TGTGCCAGCAGTTTTAGTAGTAATTCACCCCTCCACTTT.